This T cell receptor beta chain was observed in a study of CD8 T cells in Susac syndrome. This clonotype was observed once. It was negative isolation that provided the CD8+ and CD4+ T cells, whereas TEMRA cells were enriched by FACS. The RNA, about 0.45 to 1 ug, was put through reverse transcription using random hexamers. The authors amplified TCR beta CDR3 across 54 Vbeta and 13 Jbeta using immunoSEQ multiplex PCR. One entry per CDR3 protein results from TCRdb running MiXCR on the immunoSEQ multiplex PCR reads. The sample records some 300,000 distinct CDR3 sequences, roughly 85% being singletons. The sequence was collected from a human donor with multiple sclerosis. The sample comprised CD8+ T cells from PBMCs.

As DNA, the CDR3 is TGTGCCAGCAGCAAAGAACAGGGTGGAACTTTCTTT. Protein: CASSKEQGGTFF. The chain recombines TRBV21-1 with TRBJ1-1; the table assigns TRBD1, which was not confirmed against the DNA. TRBV21-1 represents a pseudogene. This CDR3 is built from 12 residues.